Below are 14 T cell receptor beta chains sequenced from a single sample in a study of T cells in tuberculosis. TCRdb's table, derived via immunoSEQ multiplex PCR, lists solely in-frame clones and lacks some. Of fewer than 40,000 clones listed, over 95% were seen once; the top ten hold roughly 2.5%. The source material was PBMCs. The receptors come from a donor between 5 and 29 years old with latent tuberculosis or without tuberculosis infection.

V and J are TRBV30 and TRBJ2-3, with a tentative D call TRBD2 (6 bases). V lost 4 bases to trimming and J lost 3 bases, with 17 bases between them. CDR3 size: 15 residues. CDR1 is GTSNPN, CDR2 SVGIG, per germline (reference sequence). The CDR3 loop is CAWTVEGKSTDTQYF. CDR3 nucleotide sequence: TGTGCCTGGACAGTGGAGGGGAAATCGACAGATACGCAGTATTTT.

The chain combines TRBV15 with TRBJ2-3, with a tentative D call TRBD1 (6 bases). Trimming cost V 5 bases and J 8 bases, with 23 bases left between them. The CDR3 extends over 16 amino acids. Germline CDR1 and CDR2: LNHNV and YYDKDF (reference sequence). CDR3 region: CATSPTPGRQGGTQYF. The CDR3 region has the DNA TGTGCCACCAGCCCAACTCCGGGACGCCAAGGGGGTACGCAGTATTTT.

This chain joins TRBV11-2 and TRBJ2-1; 13 nucleotides agree with TRBD2. Germline assignment: CDR1 SGHAT and CDR2 FQNNGV. Trimming took 4 bases from V and 5 from J; bases not matched to a gene: 2. This CDR3 is built from 15 residues. CDR3 amino acids: CASSSTSGRNNEQFF. DNA of the CDR3: TGTGCCAGCAGCTCGACTAGCGGGAGGAACAATGAGCAGTTCTTC.

The chain is built from TRBV11-2 and TRBJ2-1; no clear D gene. Germline V gene sequence: CDR1 SGHAT, CDR2 FQNNGV. CDR3 length equals 15 residues. V was pared by 4 bases and J by 5 bases, with 15 bases between. CDR3 region: CASSWLDGVHNEQFF. CDR3 bases: TGTGCCAGCAGCTGGCTAGATGGTGTTCACAATGAGCAGTTCTTC.

V gene TRBV5-1 combines with J gene TRBJ2-1; D might be TRBD2 (7 bases). Germline CDR1 and CDR2: SGHRS and YFSETQ. The CDR3 contains 15 residues. V dropped 0 bases and J dropped 8 bases, with 15 bases sitting between them. The CDR3 DNA is TGCGCCAGCAGCTTGGCGGTGGGGGGGCTGGATGAGCAGTTCTTC. This sequence encodes CASSLAVGGLDEQFF.

The sample holds one count of this clone. The chain joins TRBV7-6 to TRBJ2-5; tentative D call: TRBD2 (5 bases). V dropped 4 bases and J dropped 5 bases, with 14 bases sitting between them. Per germline, CDR1 SGHVS and CDR2 FNYEAQ. The CDR3 loop spans 14 amino acids. DNA of the CDR3: TGTGCCAGCAGCTCTCTACATCGGAGGGAGACCCAGTACTTC. Protein sequence: CASSSLHRRETQYF.

The chain employs TRBV9 and TRBJ1-1; 11 bases fit TRBD1. The CDR3 extends over 16 amino acids. The junction had 5 bases not matched to a gene; V was cut back by 3 bases and J by 1 base. Germline V gene data show CDR1 as SGDLS and CDR2 as YYNGEE. The CDR3 is CASSERTGGANTEAFF. The CDR3 DNA reads as TGTGCCAGCAGCGAGAGGACAGGGGGCGCGAACACTGAAGCTTTCTTT.

J is TRBJ2-5 and V is TRBV19; D is perhaps TRBD1 (6 bases). Trimming stripped 9 bases from V and 5 bases from J, with 13 bases between. The CDR3 has 12 amino acids. CDR1 is LNHDA and CDR2 is SQIVND in the germline V gene (reference sequence). The CDR3: CASRKGEETQYF. Here the CDR3 DNA reads TGTGCCAGCCGAAAGGGGGAGGAGACCCAGTACTTC.

The gene calls are TRBV5-1 and TRBJ2-1; the match to TRBD1 covers 9 bases. V shed 5 bases and J 8 bases; nucleotides not matched to a gene: 8. The CDR3 has 14 amino acids. CDR1 is SGHRS and CDR2 is YFSETQ in the germline V gene. The CDR3: CASRKPGQGYEQFF. For the CDR3, the DNA is TGCGCCAGCAGGAAGCCGGGACAGGGATATGAGCAGTTCTTC.

There are a few counts of this clone. The gene calls are TRBV6-1 and TRBJ1-5; 10 bases match TRBD1. Germline V gene data show CDR1 as MNHNS and CDR2 as SASEGT. With 4 bases clipped from V and 4 bases from J, the junction kept 1 base outside the gene matches. The CDR3 spans 14 residues. In DNA, the CDR3 is TGTGCCAGCAGTGGGACAGGGGGGAATCAGCCCCAGCATTTT. This gives the protein CASSGTGGNQPQHF.

The rearrangement uses TRBV18 and TRBJ2-7; 9 nucleotides line up with TRBD1. Germline V lookup: CDR1 KGHSH, CDR2 LQKENI. V was clipped by 11 bases and J by 5 bases; unmatched bases: 13. This CDR3 is built from 14 residues. CDR3 sequence reads: CAGFPGTGQHEQYF. The CDR3 nucleotides are TGTGCCGGCTTTCCCGGGACAGGGCAGCACGAGCAGTACTTC. Full variable domain (remainder filled in from reference TRBV18 and TRBJ2-7): NAGVMQNPRHLVRRRGQEARLRCSPMKGHSHVYWYRQLPEEGLKFMVYLQKENIIDESGMPKERFSAEFPKEGPSILRIQQVVRGDSAAYFCAGFPGTGQHEQYFGPGTRLTVT.

This chain joins TRBV19 and TRBJ2-3, with TRBD2 identical over 12 bases. Germline V gives CDR1 LNHDA, CDR2 SQIVND (reference sequence). This CDR3 comprises 15 residues. The J segment lost 2 bases and the V segment lost 5 bases, leaving 2 bases of the junction unmatched. The CDR3 spells CASSRTSGATDTQYF. CDR3 bases: TGTGCCAGTAGTCGGACTAGCGGGGCCACAGATACGCAGTATTTT.

The J gene is TRBJ2-7, the V gene TRBV28; maybe TRBD1 (5 bases). The V gene's germline CDR1 is MDHEN and CDR2 SYDVKM. The CDR3 extends over 15 amino acids. Trimming removed 1 base from V and 1 base from J, with 11 bases in between. This CDR3 is CASSLSAAGSYEQYF. The CDR3 coding sequence is TGTGCCAGCAGTTTATCGGCGGCAGGGTCCTACGAGCAGTACTTC.

The chain couples TRBV2 to TRBJ2-3; 11 bases align to TRBD2. Germline CDR1 reads SNHLY; CDR2 reads FYNNEI. The J segment lost 13 bases and the V segment lost 3 bases, leaving 9 bases of the junction unmatched. The CDR3 covers 14 residues. CDR3 region: CASSERVAGGYKYF. In DNA form, the CDR3 reads TGTGCCAGCAGTGAGAGGGTAGCGGGGGGGTATAAGTATTTT.